The 2 T cell receptor beta chains listed next were all sequenced from one sample in a study of blood T cell repertoires in COVID-19. The assay was immunoSEQ multiplex PCR, and TCRdb's table has in-frame clones only and misses some. The data contain about 260,000 clones, approximately 83% of them seen just once; the ten biggest clones take up 8% to 9.5%. The material sequenced was peripheral blood. Source of these receptors: a woman aged 45-65 years who had recovered from COVID-19.

There are many counts of this clone. This sequence joins TRBV12-3 or TRBV12-4 and TRBJ2-2; no definite D call. There are 12 residues in the CDR3. V was trimmed by 6 bases and J by 3 bases, leaving 5 bases between them. This CDR3 reads CASSFYTGELFF. The DNA of the CDR3 is TGTGCCAGCAGCTTTTACACCGGGGAGCTGTTTTTT.

The V and J genes are TRBV29-1 and TRBJ2-3; 12 bases agree with TRBD2. With V trimmed by 6 bases and J by 4 bases, 8 bases remained unmatched. Germline CDR1 is SQVTM and CDR2 is ANQGSEA. This CDR3 contains 15 residues. CDR3: CSVTTGTSGSDTQYF. The CDR3 DNA is TGCAGCGTCACGACCGGGACTAGCGGGTCAGATACGCAGTATTTT.